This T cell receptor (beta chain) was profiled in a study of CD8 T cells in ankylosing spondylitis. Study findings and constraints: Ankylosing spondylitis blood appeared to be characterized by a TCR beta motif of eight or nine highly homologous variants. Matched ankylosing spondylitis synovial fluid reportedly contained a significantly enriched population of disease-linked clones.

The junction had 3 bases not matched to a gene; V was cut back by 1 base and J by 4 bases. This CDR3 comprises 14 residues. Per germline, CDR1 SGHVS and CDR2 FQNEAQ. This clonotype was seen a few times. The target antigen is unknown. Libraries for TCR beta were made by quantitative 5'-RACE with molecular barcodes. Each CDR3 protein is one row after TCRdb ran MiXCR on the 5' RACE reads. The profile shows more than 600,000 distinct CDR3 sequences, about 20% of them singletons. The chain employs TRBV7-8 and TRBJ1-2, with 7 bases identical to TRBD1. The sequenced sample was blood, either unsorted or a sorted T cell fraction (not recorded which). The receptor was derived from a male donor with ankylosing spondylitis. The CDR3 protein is CASSLVSGGYGYTF. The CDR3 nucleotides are TGTGCCAGCAGCTTAGTTTCAGGGGGCTATGGCTACACCTTC.